The clone carrying this T cell receptor beta chain has more than one count but fewer than ten. TCRdb's copy holds only in-frame clones and misses some; the assay was immunoSEQ multiplex PCR. The table lists some 450,000 clones, approximately 90% of them singletons. This sample was included in a study of blood T cell repertoires in COVID-19. About the study: From T cells, B-cell-depleted T cells, or PBMCs came the material, which was cDNA or gDNA.

Germline loops: CDR1 MNHEY, CDR2 SMNVEV (reference sequence). Trimming cost V 4 bases and J 5 bases, with 9 bases left between them. There are 14 residues in the CDR3. Material: peripheral blood. This TCR was sampled from a woman in her 50s with COVID-19, enrolled during active disease. The chain uses TRBV27 and TRBJ1-6; D is unresolved. The CDR3 DNA reads TGTGCCAGCAGTTACACAAGCGATAATTCACCCCTCCACTTT. It is translated as CASSYTSDNSPLHF.